A single sample gave rise to the 23 T cell receptor beta chains below, sequenced in a study of identical twins. TCRdb independently ran MiXCR on the 5' RACE reads; one entry per CDR3 protein. The top ten clones hold roughly 2% of a sample with about 700,000 distinct CDR3 sequences, roughly 6% of them seen once. Specimen: naive T cells sorted from blood. The receptor set was obtained from a man between 18 and 29 years old in good health.

This clonotype was counted at least ten times. This rearrangement joins TRBV7-2 to TRBJ2-7; the match to TRBD1 covers 9 bases. This CDR3 is 14 amino acids long. Trimming cost V 2 bases and J 4 bases; bases outside gene matches: 3. In germline, CDR1 is SGHTA, CDR2 FQGNSA. The CDR3 nucleotides are TGTGCCAGCAGCTTAAGGACAGGGGAATACGAGCAGTACTTC. Translated: CASSLRTGEYEQYF.

This clonotype has a count of ten or more. The chain carries TRBV5-1 and TRBJ2-7, with D perhaps TRBD2 (6 bases). Germline V gene data show CDR1 as SGHRS and CDR2 as YFSETQ. Trimming stripped 0 bases from V and 7 bases from J, with 14 bases between. This CDR3 comprises 14 residues. The CDR3 DNA is TGCGCCAGCAGCTTGGAATGGCGGGAAGAAGAGCAGTACTTC. Amino acids: CASSLEWREEEQYF. The full variable domain, in which reference TRBV5-1 and TRBJ2-7 provide the parts outside the CDR3, is KAGVTQTPRYLIKTRGQQVTLSCSPISGHRSVSWYQQTPGQGLQFLFEYFSETQRNKGNFPGRFSGRQFSNSRSEMNVSTLELGDSALYLCASSLEWREEEQYFGPGTRLTVT.

This clonotype has a count of ten or more. This chain connects TRBV12-3 or TRBV12-4 to TRBJ2-1, with 7 bases identical to TRBD2. CDR3 size: 17 residues. Trimming took 8 bases from V and 8 from J; bases not matched to a gene: 21. The CDR3 region has the DNA TGTGCCAGCGCAACTAAAACCCGCGGGAGAATTAGCGATGAGCAGTTCTTC. This codes for CASATKTRGRISDEQFF.

This chain connects TRBV28 to TRBJ2-6; either TRBD1 or TRBD2 may supply D (6 bases each). Trimming stripped 3 bases from V and 2 bases from J, with 14 bases between. Germline values: CDR1 MDHEN, CDR2 SYDVKM. The CDR3 sequence is 17 residues long. The CDR3 region is CASSFARGAPGANVLTF. CDR3 nucleotides: TGTGCCAGCAGTTTTGCTAGGGGGGCGCCTGGGGCCAACGTCCTGACTTTC.

The gene calls are TRBV18 and TRBJ2-7, with D perhaps matching TRBD2 (6 bases). The CDR3 has 16 amino acids. The ends were cut back, 3 bases at V and 1 base at J, with 16 bases in the middle. Germline V gene data show CDR1 as KGHSH and CDR2 as LQKENI. The CDR3 spells CASSPSSGSLSYEQYV. The CDR3 DNA reads TGTGCCAGCTCACCCAGCAGCGGGTCCCTATCCTACGAGCAGTACGTC.

This clonotype was seen at least ten times. The chain recombines TRBV29-1 with TRBJ2-3, with 8 bases identical to TRBD1. CDR1 is SQVTM, CDR2 ANQGSEA, per germline. Trimming removed 7 bases from V and 4 bases from J; junction bases left unmatched: 7. The CDR3 extends over 13 amino acids. The CDR3 sequence is CSARTGPPDTQYF. The CDR3 DNA is TGCAGCGCCAGGACAGGGCCTCCAGATACGCAGTATTTT.

This clonotype was seen many times. The DNA of the CDR3 is TGTGCCATCAGTCCAGGGAGTAACGAGCAGTACTTC. It specifies CAISPGSNEQYF. The chain employs TRBV10-3 and TRBJ2-7; D may correspond to TRBD1 or TRBD2 (5 bases each). Germline V gene sequence: CDR1 ENHRY, CDR2 SYGVKD. The CDR3 totals 12 residues. V was trimmed by 5 bases and J by 5 bases, leaving 10 bases between them.

This clonotype was counted ten times or more. This sequence joins TRBV5-1 and TRBJ2-5; tentative D call: TRBD1 (5 bases). The CDR3 runs 14 residues. Trimming took 0 bases from V and 2 from J, leaving 8 bases between them. Germline CDR1 reads SGHRS; CDR2 reads YFSETQ. In DNA, the CDR3 is TGCGCCAGCAGCTTGGAGCCAGGGCAAGAGACCCAGTACTTC. Translating gives CASSLEPGQETQYF.

This clonotype was observed a handful of times. The rearrangement joins TRBV27 to TRBJ2-7; D is unclear. Germline CDR1 is MNHEY and CDR2 is SMNVEV (reference sequence). The CDR3 runs 13 residues. V shed 4 bases and J shed 3 bases, with 10 bases lying between them. This CDR3 is CASSYPPFYEQYF. The DNA of the CDR3 is TGTGCCAGCAGTTATCCCCCCTTCTACGAGCAGTACTTC.

This clonotype was seen many times. The chain links TRBV12-3 or TRBV12-4 to TRBJ2-5; no clear D. Trimming pared 4 bases from V and 3 bases from J, leaving 9 bases between. This CDR3 comprises 13 residues. The CDR3 spells CASSSSLKETQYF. The CDR3 region has the DNA TGTGCCAGCAGTTCATCGCTGAAAGAGACCCAGTACTTC.

This clonotype occurred a few times. The genes are TRBV20-1 and TRBJ1-6, with D tentatively TRBD1 (5 bases). The ends were cut back, 1 base at V and 10 bases at J, with 11 bases in the middle. Germline CDR1 and CDR2: DFQATT and SNEGSKA (reference sequence). The CDR3 totals 13 residues. The CDR3 DNA reads TGCAGTGCTAGAGTGTCGGGGGTCTCACCCCTCCACTTT. It specifies CSARVSGVSPLHF.

This clonotype was seen a handful of times. The chain carries TRBV2 and TRBJ2-5; 8 bases align to TRBD1. This CDR3 is 14 amino acids long. V was pared by 10 bases and J by 5 bases, with 12 bases of the junction left unmatched. In germline, CDR1 is SNHLY, CDR2 FYNNEI. The DNA for the CDR3 is TGTGCCACCGGACAGGGTGTGTCCTTGGAGACCCAGTACTTC. This encodes CATGQGVSLETQYF.

This clonotype was picked up many times. The chain has TRBV12-3 or TRBV12-4 and TRBJ1-1; D gene uncertain. V was cut by 7 bases and J by 1 base, with 10 bases left in between. The CDR3 runs 13 residues. The chain's CDR3 is CASTLLRNTEAFF. In DNA form, the CDR3 reads TGTGCCAGCACCCTTCTTCGGAACACTGAAGCTTTCTTT.

J is TRBJ2-3 and V is TRBV7-9; D uncertain. The CDR3 extends over 14 amino acids. Between the trimmed V and J ends, which lost 5 bases and 2 bases, there was a span of 11 bases. The germline gives CDR1 SEHNR, CDR2 FQNEAQ (reference sequence). In nucleotides, the CDR3 is TGTGCCAGCAGCCCTTCCACGACCACAGATACGCAGTATTTT. Protein product: CASSPSTTTDTQYF.

The chain joins TRBV10-3 to TRBJ2-5, with D unresolved. V lost 3 bases, J lost 5 bases, and 10 bases lay in between. The CDR3 consists of 13 residues. CDR1 and CDR2 from the germline V gene are ENHRY and SYGVKD. The CDR3 DNA is TGTGCCATCAGTGACGACATACTGGAGACCCAGTACTTC. This gives the protein CAISDDILETQYF.

This clonotype was found a few times. This chain joins TRBV7-8 and TRBJ2-1, with 9 bases that match TRBD1. The CDR3 sequence is 16 residues long. Germline CDR1 reads SGHVS; CDR2 reads FQNEAQ. V shed 5 bases and J 6 bases; nucleotides not matched to a gene: 11. The CDR3 coding sequence is TGTGCCAGCAGCCAAGGGGTGGGACAGGGCTTCAATGAGCAGTTCTTC. Protein sequence: CASSQGVGQGFNEQFF.

V usage is TRBV6-2 or TRBV6-3 and J usage is TRBJ2-7, with no clear D. Trimming took 8 bases from V and 3 from J, leaving 8 bases between them. The germline V gene has CDR1 MNHEY and CDR2 SVGEGT. CDR3 length: 11 amino acids. CDR3 region: CASSDGYEQYF. The CDR3 DNA reads TGTGCCAGCTCCGACGGCTACGAGCAGTACTTC.

This clonotype occurred many times. The chain has TRBV20-1 and TRBJ1-3, with D possibly matching TRBD1 (5 bases). The CDR3 contains 11 residues. CDR1 and CDR2 (germline): DFQATT, SNEGSKA (reference sequence). The ends were cut back, 7 bases at V and 8 bases at J, with 12 bases in the middle. The CDR3 sequence: CSVGAADTIYF. DNA for the CDR3: TGCAGTGTAGGGGCAGCGGACACCATATATTTT.

This clonotype has more than one count but fewer than ten. The J gene is TRBJ2-3, the V gene TRBV4-1; 12 bases are shared with TRBD2. Germline V gives CDR1 MGHRA, CDR2 YSYEKL. With 3 bases clipped from V and 1 base from J, the junction kept 14 bases outside the gene matches. The length of the CDR3 is 20 residues. CDR3 sequence reads: CASSHLLAGGRLDGTDTQYF. The CDR3 DNA sequence: TGCGCCAGCAGCCATCTCCTAGCGGGAGGGAGACTTGATGGCACAGATACGCAGTATTTT.

The chain uses TRBV9 and TRBJ2-1; 8 nucleotides agree with TRBD2. Per the germline V gene, CDR1 is SGDLS and CDR2 is YYNGEE. V shed 3 bases, J shed 7 bases, and the junction held 18 bases outside the gene matches. The length of the CDR3 is 18 residues. The CDR3 nucleotides read TGTGCCAGCAGCGCACTACCACAGGCGGGAGGTGGGGGGAATGAGCAGTTCTTC. Translating gives CASSALPQAGGGGNEQFF.

The chain employs TRBV5-1 and TRBJ2-2; D gene ambiguous. Germline assignment: CDR1 SGHRS and CDR2 YFSETQ. Trimming cost V 6 bases and J 1 base, with 7 bases left between them. The CDR3 loop spans 13 amino acids. This chain's CDR3 is CASNRGNTGELFF. The CDR3 bases are TGCGCCAGCAACCGCGGGAACACCGGGGAGCTGTTTTTT. Full variable domain (rest looked up from reference TRBV5-1 and TRBJ2-2): KAGVTQTPRYLIKTRGQQVTLSCSPISGHRSVSWYQQTPGQGLQFLFEYFSETQRNKGNFPGRFSGRQFSNSRSEMNVSTLELGDSALYLCASNRGNTGELFFGEGSRLTVL.

This clonotype occurred a few times. The chain carries TRBV11-2 and TRBJ2-5, with 13 bases matching TRBD2. The CDR3 has 23 residues. The V gene's germline CDR1 is SGHAT and CDR2 FQNNGV. V was clipped by 3 bases and J by 2 bases; unmatched bases: 24. In nucleotides, the CDR3 is TGTGCCAGCAGCTTTAGACGAGGACTAGCGGGAGACTTAAACCCGGCCGTTCAAGAGACCCAGTACTTC. Translation gives CASSFRRGLAGDLNPAVQETQYF.

This clonotype came up many times. The chain has TRBV12-3 or TRBV12-4 and TRBJ2-1; 8 bases line up with TRBD2. After removal of 6 bases from V and 6 bases from J, the junction contained 16 bases not matched to a gene. This CDR3 is 17 amino acids long. Here the CDR3 DNA reads TGTGCCAGCAGGCTTCGGATCGAGCGGGAGTCAGTCAATGAGCAGTTCTTC. It is translated as CASRLRIERESVNEQFF.